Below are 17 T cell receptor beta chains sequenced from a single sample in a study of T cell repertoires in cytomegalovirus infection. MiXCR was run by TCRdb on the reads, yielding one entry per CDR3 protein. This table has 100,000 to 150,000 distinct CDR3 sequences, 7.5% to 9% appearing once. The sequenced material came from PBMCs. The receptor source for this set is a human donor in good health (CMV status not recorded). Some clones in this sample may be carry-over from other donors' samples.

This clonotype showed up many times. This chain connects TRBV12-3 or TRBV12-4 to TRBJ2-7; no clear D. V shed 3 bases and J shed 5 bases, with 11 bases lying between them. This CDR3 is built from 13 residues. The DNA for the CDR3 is TGTGCCAGCAGTTTTGTCCGATGGAACGAGCAGTACTTC. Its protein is CASSFVRWNEQYF.

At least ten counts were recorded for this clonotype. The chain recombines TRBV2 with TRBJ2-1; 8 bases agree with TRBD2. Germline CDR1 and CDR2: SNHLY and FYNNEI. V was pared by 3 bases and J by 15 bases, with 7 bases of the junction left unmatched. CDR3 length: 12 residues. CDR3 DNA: TGTGCCAGCAGTGACGGGAGGGGCGCAGCGTTCTTC. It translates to CASSDGRGAAFF.

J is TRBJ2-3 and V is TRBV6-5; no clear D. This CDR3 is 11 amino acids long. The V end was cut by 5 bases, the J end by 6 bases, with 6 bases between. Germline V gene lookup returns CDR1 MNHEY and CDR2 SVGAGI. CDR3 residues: CASSSADTQYF. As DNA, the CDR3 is TGTGCCAGCAGTAGCGCCGATACGCAGTATTTT.

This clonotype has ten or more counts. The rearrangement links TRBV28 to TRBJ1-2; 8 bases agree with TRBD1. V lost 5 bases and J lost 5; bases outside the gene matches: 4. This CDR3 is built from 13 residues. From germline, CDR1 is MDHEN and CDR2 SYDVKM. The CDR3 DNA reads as TGTGCCAGCAGTAAGGACAGGGTGTATGGCTACACCTTC. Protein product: CASSKDRVYGYTF.

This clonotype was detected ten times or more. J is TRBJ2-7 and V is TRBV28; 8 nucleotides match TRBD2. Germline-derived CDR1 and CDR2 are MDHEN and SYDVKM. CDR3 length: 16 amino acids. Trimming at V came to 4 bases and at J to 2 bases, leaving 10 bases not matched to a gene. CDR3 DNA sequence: TGTGCCAGCAGTTCGGTAGCGGGGCAGTTAACCTACGAGCAGTACTTC. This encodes CASSSVAGQLTYEQYF. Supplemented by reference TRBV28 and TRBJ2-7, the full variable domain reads DVKVTQSSRYLVKRTGEKVFLECVQDMDHENMFWYRQDPGLGLRLIYFSYDVKMKEKGDIPEGYSVSREKKERFSLILESASTNQTSMYLCASSSVAGQLTYEQYFGPGTRLTVT.

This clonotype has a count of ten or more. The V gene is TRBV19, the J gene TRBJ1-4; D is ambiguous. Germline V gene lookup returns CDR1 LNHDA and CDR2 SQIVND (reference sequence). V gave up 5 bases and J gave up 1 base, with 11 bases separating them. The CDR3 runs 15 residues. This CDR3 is CASSLPSGTNEKLFF. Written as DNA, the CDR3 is TGTGCCAGTAGTCTACCGTCGGGAACTAATGAAAAACTGTTTTTT.

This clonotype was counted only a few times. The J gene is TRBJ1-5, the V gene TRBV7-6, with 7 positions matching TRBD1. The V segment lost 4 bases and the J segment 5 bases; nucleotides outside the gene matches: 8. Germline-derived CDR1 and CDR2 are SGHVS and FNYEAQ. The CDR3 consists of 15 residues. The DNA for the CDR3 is TGTGCCAGCAGCTCCGACAGGGAGGAGGATCAGCCCCAGCATTTT. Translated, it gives CASSSDREEDQPQHF. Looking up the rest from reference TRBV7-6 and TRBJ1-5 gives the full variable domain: GAGVSQSPRYKVTKRGQDVALRCDPISGHVSLYWYRQALGQGPEFLTYFNYEAQQDKSGLPNDRFSAERPEGSISTLTIQRTEQRDSAMYRCASSSDREEDQPQHFGDGTRLSIL.

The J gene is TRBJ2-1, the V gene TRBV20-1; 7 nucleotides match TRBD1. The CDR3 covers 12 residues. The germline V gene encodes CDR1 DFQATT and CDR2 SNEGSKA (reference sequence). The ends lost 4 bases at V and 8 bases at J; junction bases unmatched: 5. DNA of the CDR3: TGCAGTGCTACCTCTACAGGGGATGAGCAGTTCTTC. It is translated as CSATSTGDEQFF.

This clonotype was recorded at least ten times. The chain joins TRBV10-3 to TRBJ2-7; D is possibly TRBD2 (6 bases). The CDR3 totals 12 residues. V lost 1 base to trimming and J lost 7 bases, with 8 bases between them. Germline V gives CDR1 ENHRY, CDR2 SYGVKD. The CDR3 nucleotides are TGTGCCATCAGTGAGTTGGAGGGAGAGCAGTACTTC. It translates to CAISELEGEQYF.

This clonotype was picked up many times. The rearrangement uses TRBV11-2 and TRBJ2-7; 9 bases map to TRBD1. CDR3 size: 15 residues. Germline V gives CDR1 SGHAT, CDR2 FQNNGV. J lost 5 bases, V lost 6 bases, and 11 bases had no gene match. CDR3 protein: CASSRGVQGANEQYF. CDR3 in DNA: TGTGCCAGCAGTCGAGGCGTACAGGGGGCCAACGAGCAGTACTTC.

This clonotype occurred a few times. As DNA, the CDR3 is TGTGCCAGCAGCTTATCCACCGGGACCGGGGCCAACGTCCTGACTTTC. The encoded protein is CASSLSTGTGANVLTF. The chain has TRBV7-9 and TRBJ2-6; D tentatively fits TRBD1 or TRBD2 (5 bases each). Germline V lookup: CDR1 SEHNR, CDR2 FQNEAQ (reference sequence). The CDR3 runs to 16 residues. Trimming removed 2 bases at V and 4 bases at J, with 12 bases between.

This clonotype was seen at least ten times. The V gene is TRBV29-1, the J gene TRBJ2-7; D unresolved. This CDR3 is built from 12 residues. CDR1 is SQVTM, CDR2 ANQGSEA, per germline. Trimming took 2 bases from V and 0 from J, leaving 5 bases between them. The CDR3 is CSVETTSYEQYF. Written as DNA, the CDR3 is TGCAGCGTTGAAACAACCTCCTACGAGCAGTACTTC.

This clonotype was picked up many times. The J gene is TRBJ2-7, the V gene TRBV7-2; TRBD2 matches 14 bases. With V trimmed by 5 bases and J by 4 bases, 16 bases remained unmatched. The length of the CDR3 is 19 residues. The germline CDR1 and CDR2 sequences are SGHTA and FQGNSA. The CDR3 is CASSARPGLAGAIPYEQYF. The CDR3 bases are TGTGCCAGCAGCGCGCGCCCGGGACTAGCGGGGGCTATCCCGTACGAGCAGTACTTC.

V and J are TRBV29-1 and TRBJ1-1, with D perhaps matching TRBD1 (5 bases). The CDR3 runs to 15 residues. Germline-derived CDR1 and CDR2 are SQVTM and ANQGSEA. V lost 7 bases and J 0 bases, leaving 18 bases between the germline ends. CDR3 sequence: CSAEGAGVMNTEAFF. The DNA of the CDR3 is TGCAGCGCCGAAGGGGCCGGGGTCATGAACACTGAAGCTTTCTTT.

The CDR3 sequence is CASSDQSRVYNIQYF. In nucleotides, the CDR3 is TGTGCCAGCAGCGATCAATCCAGGGTTTATAACATTCAGTACTTC. The chain joins TRBV6-1 to TRBJ2-4; TRBD1 might be the D (5 bases). Germline V lookup: CDR1 MNHNS, CDR2 SASEGT. V dropped 6 bases and J dropped 7 bases, with 19 bases sitting between them. The CDR3 has 15 residues.

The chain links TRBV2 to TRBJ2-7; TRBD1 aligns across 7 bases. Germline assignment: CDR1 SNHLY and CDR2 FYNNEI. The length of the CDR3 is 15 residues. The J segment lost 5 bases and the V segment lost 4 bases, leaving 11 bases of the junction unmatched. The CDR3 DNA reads TGTGCCAGCAGTGGAGCCGACAGGGAAGCCCACGAGCAGTACTTC. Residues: CASSGADREAHEQYF.

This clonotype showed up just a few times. The CDR3 here is CASSFKTGGAGNTIYF. CDR3 coding DNA: TGTGCCAGCAGTTTTAAGACAGGGGGAGCTGGAAACACCATATATTTT. The chain is built from TRBV28 and TRBJ1-3, with 9 bases fitting TRBD1. Germline lookup yields CDR1 MDHEN and CDR2 SYDVKM. V dropped 3 bases and J dropped 2; count of bases not matched to a gene: 5. The CDR3 sequence is 16 residues long.